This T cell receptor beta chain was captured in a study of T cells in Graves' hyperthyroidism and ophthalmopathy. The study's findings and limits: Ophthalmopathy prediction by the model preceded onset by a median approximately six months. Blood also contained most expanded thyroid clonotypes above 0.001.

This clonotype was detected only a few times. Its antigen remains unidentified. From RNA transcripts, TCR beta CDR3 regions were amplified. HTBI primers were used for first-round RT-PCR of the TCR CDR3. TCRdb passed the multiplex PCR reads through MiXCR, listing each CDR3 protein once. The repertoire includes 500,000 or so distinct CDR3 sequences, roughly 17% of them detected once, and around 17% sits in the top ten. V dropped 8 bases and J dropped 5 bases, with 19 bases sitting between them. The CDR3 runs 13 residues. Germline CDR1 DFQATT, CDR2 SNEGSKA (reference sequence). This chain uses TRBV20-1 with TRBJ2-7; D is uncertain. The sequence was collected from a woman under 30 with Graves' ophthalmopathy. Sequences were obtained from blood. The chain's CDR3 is CSTYLAEKHEQYF. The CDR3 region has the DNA TGCAGTACTTACCTCGCGGAGAAACACGAGCAGTACTTC.